This entry lists 31 T cell receptor beta chains sequenced from one sample in a study of identical twins. Each CDR3 protein gets one entry after TCRdb re-called the 5' RACE reads with MiXCR. The table lists roughly 220,000 distinct CDR3 sequences, 6.5% of them singletons, with about 15% in the top ten. A further study also used this sample, focusing on T cells expressing NK-cell markers.

The sample consisted of CD8+ T cells sorted from blood. These receptor sequences come from a woman between 18 and 29 years old in good health.

In its sample, this clonotype was seen many times. The V call is TRBV21-1, the J call TRBJ2-3; TRBD2 reflects the table's D call only, with no check against the DNA. TRBV21-1 counts as a pseudogene. The CDR3 contains 16 residues. CDR3 protein: CASSTSTSGAADTQYF. DNA for the CDR3: TGTGCCAGCAGCACCTCGACTAGCGGGGCGGCAGATACGCAGTATTTT.

This clonotype has a handful of counts. The chain employs TRBV6-4 and TRBJ2-3; D remains unclear. Trimming shortened V by 5 bases and J by 3 bases, and 12 bases separated the two germline ends. The length of the CDR3 is 14 residues. Per the germline V gene, CDR1 is MRHNA and CDR2 is SNTAGT. The DNA of the CDR3 is TGTGCCAGCAGTACCACGGTGGCTACAGATACGCAGTATTTT. This sequence encodes CASSTTVATDTQYF.

This clonotype has only a few counts. Written as DNA, the CDR3 is TGTGCCAGCAGTCCTGAACCGCCACAGGGGTCCGGATATGGCTACACCTTC. Amino acid sequence: CASSPEPPQGSGYGYTF. This chain joins TRBV6-1 and TRBJ1-2; the match to TRBD1 covers 7 bases. The CDR3 totals 17 residues. In germline, CDR1 is MNHNS, CDR2 SASEGT. Trimming cost V 5 bases and J 5 bases; bases outside gene matches: 17.

The CDR3 spells CASTDPRDNYNTGELFF. The CDR3 DNA follows: TGTGCCAGCACCGACCCCCGGGACAATTATAACACCGGGGAGCTGTTTTTT. The chain combines TRBV12-3 or TRBV12-4 with TRBJ2-2; D is possibly TRBD1 (6 bases). V dropped 7 bases and J dropped 2 bases, with 20 bases sitting between them. The CDR3 contains 17 residues.

There are many counts of this clonotype. The V gene is TRBV11-2, the J gene TRBJ2-3; D is undetermined. Germline assignment: CDR1 SGHAT and CDR2 FQNNGV. There are 15 residues in the CDR3. V was pared by 1 base and J by 4 bases, with 12 bases between. Written as DNA, the CDR3 is TGTGCCAGCAGCTTAGTTGGGGTAGCCGCAGATACGCAGTATTTT. Translated: CASSLVGVAADTQYF.

This clonotype was recorded at least ten times. The rearrangement links TRBV12-3 or TRBV12-4 to TRBJ2-1, with 7 positions matching TRBD2. The V gene end was trimmed by 1 base and the J gene end by 6 bases; junction bases not matched to a gene: 3. The CDR3 contains 14 residues. CDR3 in DNA: TGTGCCAGCAGTTTAGTCCCTAGCGGCAATGAGCAGTTCTTC. Translating it yields CASSLVPSGNEQFF.

The sample holds many counts of this clonotype. This chain uses TRBV10-3 with TRBJ2-7; D is possibly TRBD1 (5 bases). V was cut by 3 bases and J by 5 bases, with 8 bases left in between. There are 12 residues in the CDR3. CDR1 is ENHRY, CDR2 SYGVKD, per germline. CDR3 protein: CAISDLGDEQYF. CDR3 bases: TGTGCCATCAGTGATTTAGGGGACGAGCAGTACTTC.

This clonotype was found a few times. The rearrangement joins TRBV7-2 to TRBJ2-1, with TRBD1 matching over 12 bases. CDR1 SGHTA and CDR2 FQGNSA come from the germline V gene. With 4 bases clipped from V and 7 bases from J, the junction kept 5 bases outside the gene matches. The CDR3 is 15 residues long. The CDR3 DNA sequence: TGTGCCAGCAGCTCCGGGACAGGGGGCACTAATGAGCAGTTCTTC. This encodes CASSSGTGGTNEQFF.

This clonotype occurred a few times. The chain employs TRBV15 and TRBJ2-1; D may be TRBD2 (5 bases). Deletions cut 5 bases from V and 3 bases from J, with 11 bases between. The germline V gene encodes CDR1 LNHNV and CDR2 YYDKDF (reference sequence). This CDR3 spans 14 amino acids. CDR3 in amino acids: CATSPLRGYNEQFF. CDR3 nucleotides: TGTGCCACCAGCCCCCTACGGGGCTACAATGAGCAGTTCTTC.

This clonotype has more than one count but fewer than ten. The junction departs from germline at one end; a sequencing error may be responsible. V usage is TRBV27 and J usage is TRBJ2-3; 9 bases line up with TRBD2. CDR1 is MNHEY, CDR2 SMNVEV, per germline (reference sequence). The CDR3 has 15 residues. CDR3 DNA: TGTGCCAGCAGTTTTGGTAGCGGGGGCACACATACGCAGTATTTT. It codes for CASSFGSGGTHTQYF.

The J gene is TRBJ2-7, the V gene TRBV5-1, with D hard to call. The germline V gene encodes CDR1 SGHRS and CDR2 YFSETQ. Trimming stripped 2 bases from V and 4 bases from J, with 10 bases between. The CDR3 has 13 residues. The CDR3 loop reads CASSFRDKYEQYF. CDR3 in DNA: TGCGCCAGCAGCTTTAGAGACAAGTACGAGCAGTACTTC.

This clonotype has at least ten counts. J is TRBJ2-5 and V is TRBV7-9; D is unresolved. CDR1 and CDR2 from the germline V gene are SEHNR and FQNEAQ (reference sequence). Trimming stripped 4 bases from V and 4 bases from J, with 19 bases between. The CDR3 sequence is 16 residues long. The CDR3: CASSSDSTGVSETQYF. In nucleotides, the CDR3 is TGTGCCAGCAGCTCCGATTCGACCGGCGTGTCAGAGACCCAGTACTTC. Using reference TRBV7-9 and TRBJ2-5 for the parts outside the CDR3, the full variable domain is DTGVSQNPRHKITKRGQNVTFRCDPISEHNRLYWYRQTLGQGPEFLTYFQNEAQLEKSRLLSDRFSAERPKGSFSTLEIQRTEQGDSAMYLCASSSDSTGVSETQYFGPGTRLLVL.

This clonotype was seen ten or more times. This chain connects TRBV7-2 to TRBJ2-1; D is undetermined. V lost 5 bases and J 2 bases, leaving 19 bases between the germline ends. Germline lookup yields CDR1 SGHTA and CDR2 FQGNSA. The CDR3 runs 17 residues. This chain's CDR3 is CASSLGLTQDPYNEQFF. CDR3 bases: TGTGCCAGCAGCCTGGGTTTAACCCAAGACCCCTACAATGAGCAGTTCTTC. The whole variable domain, filled in from reference TRBV7-2 and TRBJ2-1, reads GAGVSQSPSNKVTEKGKDVELRCDPISGHTALYWYRQSLGQGLEFLIYFQGNSAPDKSGLPSDRFSAERTGGSVSTLTIQRTQQEDSAVYLCASSLGLTQDPYNEQFFGPGTRLTVL.

This clonotype was counted only a few times. This chain joins TRBV25-1 and TRBJ2-1; D gene uncertain. Germline V CDR1 and CDR2: MGHDK, SYGVNS. V was cut by 4 bases and J by 8 bases, with 12 bases left in between. The CDR3 is 13 residues long. The CDR3 sequence: CASSVGRGDEQFF. The CDR3 bases are TGTGCCAGCAGTGTAGGAAGAGGCGATGAGCAGTTCTTC. The full variable domain, completed using reference TRBV25-1 and TRBJ2-1, is EADIYQTPRYLVIGTGKKITLECSQTMGHDKMYWYQQDPGMELHLIHYSYGVNSTEKGDLSSESTVSRIRTEHFPLTLESARPSHTSQYLCASSVGRGDEQFFGPGTRLTVL.

This clonotype came up a few times. The chain couples TRBV11-2 to TRBJ2-5; 7 bases are a match to TRBD1. V shed 4 bases, J shed 3 bases, and the junction held 14 bases outside the gene matches. The length of the CDR3 is 17 residues. The germline V gene encodes CDR1 SGHAT and CDR2 FQNNGV. CDR3 region: CASSSPDRIPTKETQYF. CDR3 coding DNA: TGTGCCAGCAGCTCCCCGGACAGGATACCTACTAAAGAGACCCAGTACTTC.

This clonotype showed up just a few times. The gene calls are TRBV5-1 and TRBJ1-1; D gene uncertain. Germline lookup yields CDR1 SGHRS and CDR2 YFSETQ. With 0 bases removed from V and 6 bases from J, the gap between germline ends came to 15 bases. CDR3 size: 15 residues. CDR3 protein: CASSLVDGRWAEAFF. DNA of the CDR3: TGCGCCAGCAGCTTGGTAGACGGGCGCTGGGCTGAAGCTTTCTTT.

This clonotype was found a few times. This chain connects TRBV20-1 to TRBJ1-2; D not resolved. The CDR3 sequence is 14 residues long. The germline gives CDR1 DFQATT, CDR2 SNEGSKA (reference sequence). Trimming removed 0 bases from V and 8 bases from J, with 16 bases in between. CDR3 amino acids: CSARDRSALSGYTF. As DNA, the CDR3 is TGCAGTGCTAGAGATAGATCGGCTCTCTCGGGCTACACCTTC.

The chain combines TRBV6-5 with TRBJ1-1; the D gene is possibly TRBD1 (5 bases). The germline V gene has CDR1 MNHEY and CDR2 SVGAGI. This CDR3 has 13 amino acids. V lost 0 bases and J lost 8, with 10 bases in between. The CDR3 sequence is CASSYSNKGEAFF. The CDR3 DNA sequence: TGTGCCAGCAGTTACTCGAATAAGGGGGAAGCTTTCTTT.

The chain couples TRBV7-9 to TRBJ2-7; D gene ambiguous. V lost 0 bases to trimming and J lost 6 bases, with 9 bases between them. From germline, CDR1 is SEHNR and CDR2 FQNEAQ (reference sequence). The CDR3 length is 13 residues. CDR3 in amino acids: CASSLAGAREQYF. The CDR3 DNA is TGTGCCAGCAGCTTAGCGGGTGCGCGCGAGCAGTACTTC.

The CDR3 sequence is CASSGTGRTYEQYF. CDR3 DNA sequence: TGCGCCAGCAGTGGGACAGGGCGAACCTACGAGCAGTACTTC. This chain uses TRBV10-1 with TRBJ2-7; 8 bases fit TRBD1. The CDR3 is 14 amino acids. Germline CDR1 and CDR2: WNHNN and SYGVQD (reference sequence). With V trimmed by 4 bases and J by 2 bases, 4 bases remained unmatched.

V usage is TRBV6-1 and J usage is TRBJ2-5; 12 positions agree with TRBD2. This CDR3 is 14 amino acids long. With 4 bases clipped from V and 9 bases from J, the junction kept 6 bases outside the gene matches. Germline V CDR1 and CDR2: MNHNS, SASEGT. CDR3 in DNA: TGTGCCAGCAGTGGACTAGCGGGGGCCCTCGCCCAGTACTTC. Protein: CASSGLAGALAQYF.

CDR3 bases: TGTGCCAGCAGTGGGGTCCTGGCCGGAGGCCAGCCCCAGCATTTT. The encoded protein is CASSGVLAGGQPQHF. The chain joins TRBV2 to TRBJ1-5; D unresolved. The CDR3 has 15 residues. With 4 bases removed from V and 7 bases from J, the gap between germline ends came to 17 bases. Germline CDR1 reads SNHLY; CDR2 reads FYNNEI.

This clonotype was picked up a small number of times. V usage is TRBV16 and J usage is TRBJ1-4; D unresolved. CDR3 length: 12 residues. Germline values: CDR1 KGHSY, CDR2 FQNENV. V lost 4 bases and J lost 12, with 12 bases in between. CDR3 amino acids: CASSPGPVELFF. The CDR3 DNA follows: TGTGCCAGCAGCCCGGGCCCGGTGGAACTGTTTTTT.

The sample holds a few counts of this clonotype. The chain links TRBV12-5 to TRBJ1-1; the D gene is possibly TRBD1 (6 bases). With 2 bases removed from V and 8 bases from J, the gap between germline ends came to 9 bases. The CDR3 runs to 12 residues. CDR1 is LGHNT and CDR2 is FRNRAP in the germline V gene. In DNA form, the CDR3 reads TGTGCTAGTGGTTTGATCAGGGGAGAAGCTTTCTTT. Translating gives CASGLIRGEAFF.

The chain uses TRBV7-8 and TRBJ2-7; TRBD2 agrees at 8 bases. Germline CDR1 reads SGHVS; CDR2 reads FQNEAQ. Losses at the gene ends were 8 bases for V and 3 bases for J; bases not matched to a gene: 12. This CDR3 has 15 residues. CDR3: CASSRGGNRVYEQYF. Written as DNA, the CDR3 is TGTGCCAGCTCACGGGGGGGGAACAGGGTCTACGAGCAGTACTTC.

V usage is TRBV6-5 and J usage is TRBJ2-7, with 9 bases identical to TRBD2. The CDR3 totals 15 residues. V gave up 5 bases and J gave up 6 bases; unmatched junction bases: 11. The germline gives CDR1 MNHEY, CDR2 SVGAGI. The chain's CDR3 is CASSHPGSGRLEQYF. CDR3 nucleotide sequence: TGTGCCAGCAGTCACCCCGGCAGCGGGAGGCTCGAGCAGTACTTC.

This clonotype was seen at least ten times. V is TRBV6-1 and J is TRBJ1-5; no reliable D call. Germline assignment: CDR1 MNHNS and CDR2 SASEGT. Trimming took 6 bases from V and 1 from J, leaving 10 bases between them. The CDR3 sequence is 14 residues long. In DNA, the CDR3 is TGTGCCAGCAGCCCGGGGTGGAGCAATCAGCCCCAGCATTTT. This sequence encodes CASSPGWSNQPQHF.

This clonotype was observed at least ten times. The rearrangement joins TRBV7-9 to TRBJ1-1; TRBD1 might be the D (6 bases). There are 17 residues in the CDR3. V was trimmed by 5 bases and J by 1 base, leaving 20 bases between them. Germline V gene data show CDR1 as SEHNR and CDR2 as FQNEAQ (reference sequence). The CDR3 bases are TGTGCCAGCAGCGCGAACCCGGGACACCATAAGAACACTGAAGCTTTCTTT. This encodes CASSANPGHHKNTEAFF.

This clonotype was observed a single time. The chain links TRBV4-1 to TRBJ1-1; D is unresolved. From germline, CDR1 is MGHRA and CDR2 YSYEKL. The CDR3 runs to 12 residues. V dropped 2 bases and J dropped 1 base, with 2 bases sitting between them. CDR3 sequence: CASSQPNTEAFF. Here the CDR3 DNA reads TGCGCCAGCAGCCAACCGAACACTGAAGCTTTCTTT.

This clonotype came up many times. The chain combines TRBV7-9 with TRBJ2-1; TRBD2 aligns across 7 bases. The CDR3 contains 14 residues. The germline V gene has CDR1 SEHNR and CDR2 FQNEAQ (reference sequence). The ends lost 3 bases at V and 7 bases at J; junction bases unmatched: 6. The CDR3 loop is CASSFGGSLNEQFF. Here the CDR3 DNA reads TGTGCCAGCAGCTTCGGCGGGAGTCTGAATGAGCAGTTCTTC.

This clonotype was detected a few times. The chain couples TRBV6-1 to TRBJ2-6; D is uncertain. The V end lost 8 bases, the J end lost 0 bases, and 8 bases lay between the germline ends. The CDR3 runs 14 residues. The germline V gene encodes CDR1 MNHNS and CDR2 SASEGT. Here the CDR3 DNA reads TGTGCCAGCCAAACAGACTCTGGGGCCAACGTCCTGACTTTC. Translated: CASQTDSGANVLTF.